Listed below are T cell receptor beta chains from one sample, sequenced in a study of T cells expressing NK-cell markers. TCRdb reanalyzed the 5' RACE reads and collapses them to one entry per CDR3 protein, without DNA. The sample totals about half a million distinct CDR3 sequences. Sequenced input: blood T cells: a sorted CD56 or NKG2C T cell subset, CD4+ or CD8+ T cells, or bulk PBMC T cells (not recorded which). The receptors derive from a woman aged 50 to 60 in good health. CDR3s include the opening cysteine and the closing phenylalanine or tryptophan.

J gene: TRBJ2-3; V gene: TRBV15; CDR3 protein: CATSRQQGLTDTQYF
J gene: TRBJ1-2; V gene: TRBV4-1; CDR3 protein: CASSFQTGGQYGYTF
J gene: TRBJ2-5; V gene: TRBV9; CDR3 protein: CASSASQGAETQYF
J gene: TRBJ1-1; V gene: TRBV12-5; CDR3 protein: CASGSFAEAFF
J gene: TRBJ1-1; V gene: TRBV5-1; CDR3 protein: CASSWAGTGVNTEAFF
J gene: TRBJ2-3; V gene: TRBV5-1; CDR3 protein: CASSLEGGLPGDTQYF
J gene: TRBJ2-1; V gene: TRBV20-1; CDR3 protein: CSASSGLGPNEQFF
J gene: TRBJ1-2; V gene: TRBV6-5; CDR3 protein: CASSYGNYGYTF
J gene: TRBJ1-3; V gene: TRBV12-3/TRBV12-4; CDR3 protein: CASSSRGGVGNTIYF
J gene: TRBJ2-1; V gene: TRBV5-6; CDR3 protein: CASSLNGISYNEQFF
J gene: TRBJ2-2; V gene: TRBV6-6; CDR3 protein: CASSFPLPHRVPTGELFF
J gene: TRBJ2-2; V gene: TRBV24-1; CDR3 protein: CATSGGLGPPNTGELFF
J gene: TRBJ2-1; V gene: TRBV6-5; CDR3 protein: CASTPSWDRVYNEQFF
J gene: TRBJ1-1; V gene: TRBV12-3/TRBV12-4; CDR3 protein: CASTYSGTGLIGTEAFF
J gene: TRBJ1-1; V gene: TRBV4-1; CDR3 protein: CASSQAQAVFFMNTEAFF
J gene: TRBJ1-2; V gene: TRBV7-2; CDR3 protein: CASSLGPGQYGYTF
J gene: TRBJ2-1; V gene: TRBV5-1; CDR3 protein: CASREGNKLGEQFF
J gene: TRBJ2-5; V gene: TRBV29-1; CDR3 protein: CSVGGTRTQYF
J gene: TRBJ2-3; V gene: TRBV3-1; CDR3 protein: CASSQVAGVSHWGDTQYF
J gene: TRBJ2-7; V gene: TRBV19; CDR3 protein: CASSMGVSSYEQYF
J gene: TRBJ2-3; V gene: TRBV20-1; CDR3 protein: CSGKTGVGTDTQYF
J gene: TRBJ2-3; V gene: TRBV6-5; CDR3 protein: CASSLVGRSTDTQYF
J gene: TRBJ2-7; V gene: TRBV12-5; CDR3 protein: CASGTPRTGFIYEQYF
J gene: TRBJ1-4; V gene: TRBV7-8; CDR3 protein: CASSGRGPNEKLFF
J gene: TRBJ2-5; V gene: TRBV7-6; CDR3 protein: CASSLNPGREETQYF
J gene: TRBJ1-1; V gene: TRBV5-1; CDR3 protein: CASSLNGQGRNTEAFF
J gene: TRBJ2-7; V gene: TRBV7-2; CDR3 protein: CASGRFGYEQYF
J gene: TRBJ1-2; V gene: TRBV5-1; CDR3 protein: CASSLGQVTDGYTF
J gene: TRBJ2-5; V gene: TRBV7-2; CDR3 protein: CASSFGILKYQETQYF
J gene: TRBJ2-5; V gene: TRBV29-1; CDR3 protein: CSVETTGGRGETQYF
J gene: TRBJ2-2; V gene: TRBV3-1; CDR3 protein: CASERAGGRRGELFF
J gene: TRBJ2-7; V gene: TRBV7-9; CDR3 protein: CASSKQGQAYEQYF
J gene: TRBJ2-5; V gene: TRBV5-8; CDR3 protein: CASSVVGTQYF
J gene: TRBJ1-6; V gene: TRBV5-1; CDR3 protein: CASRDQDNSPLHF
J gene: TRBJ1-6; V gene: TRBV7-8; CDR3 protein: CASSSRPGSPLHF
J gene: TRBJ1-1; V gene: TRBV29-1; CDR3 protein: CSACRTPMNTEAFF
J gene: TRBJ2-2; V gene: TRBV12-3/TRBV12-4; CDR3 protein: CASQTGGTGELFF